This is a list of T cell receptor beta chains from one sample in a study of T cell repertoires in cytomegalovirus infection. Their cognate antigens are unknown. TCRdb re-called the reads through MiXCR, storing one row per CDR3 protein. The table shows some 920,000 distinct CDR3 sequences, with roughly 30% occurring only once. This material consisted of cultured CD8+ T cells from PBMCs, taken from culture after CMV antigen stimulation. The source is a human donor in good health (CMV status not recorded). Some clones in this sample may be carry-over from other donors' samples. Each CDR3 is given with its conserved first and last residue. The order of the fields is J gene, D gene, V gene, clone size, CDR3 DNA, CDR3 protein. The D gene is left open where the match is weak. Clone size, where shown, is once, few, many, or a class for clones that have expanded.

>TRBJ2-2|-|TRBV7-9|few
TGTGCTCGGGCAGGGAGAACCGGGGAGCTGTTTTTT
CARAGRTGELFF
>TRBJ2-2|-|TRBV11-2|-
TGTGCCAGCAGCCCGAACAGGGCCCGCCTAACCGGGGAGCTGTTTTTT
CASSPNRARLTGELFF
>TRBJ2-1|TRBD2|TRBV19|-
TGTGCCAGTAGTATTTGGGATTTAGCGGGGGAGGTCAATGAGCAGTTCTTC
CASSIWDLAGEVNEQFF
>TRBJ2-7|TRBD2|TRBV12-3/TRBV12-4|-
TGTGCCAGCAGTTTAGTGGGACTAGCGGGGGGCTTCATAAAAGAGTCCTACGAGCAGTACTTC
CASSLVGLAGGFIKESYEQYF
>TRBJ2-3|-|TRBV6-6|few
TGTGCCAGCACCCCTTACACAGATACGCAGTATTTT
CASTPYTDTQYF
>TRBJ1-5|-|TRBV7-6|few
TGTGCCAGCAGCTTAGGCGGGGCCCTACGGAGCAATCAGCCCCAGCATTTT
CASSLGGALRSNQPQHF
>TRBJ1-1|-|TRBV7-8|-
TGTGCCAGCAGCTTAGATCACACTTTGAACACTGAAGCTTTCTTT
CASSLDHTLNTEAFF
>TRBJ2-3|TRBD1|TRBV24-1|-
TGTGCCACTACCGGGACAGGGCAAGGAGATACGCAGTATTTT
CATTGTGQGDTQYF
>TRBJ1-5|-|TRBV6-6|few
TGTGCCAGCAGTTATCAGGCAGCGGTCAATCAGCCCCAGCATTTT
CASSYQAAVNQPQHF
>TRBJ2-3|-|TRBV4-1|few
TGCGCCAGCAGCTATCGAGCCCCGACAGCCTTTAGCACAGATACGCAGTATTTT
CASSYRAPTAFSTDTQYF
>TRBJ2-3|TRBD1|TRBV27|-
TGTGCCAGCAGTTTAACCGGGACAGGGTCATTTTCCCACACAGATACGCAGTATTTT
CASSLTGTGSFSHTDTQYF
>TRBJ2-1|TRBD2|TRBV5-6|-
TGTGCCAGCAGCTTTTTCCTAGCGGACCCCGAGCAGTTCTTC
CASSFFLADPEQFF
>TRBJ2-2|TRBD1|TRBV6-6|few
TGTGCCAGCAGTTACTTGGACAGGGGGCTCGTCACCGGGGAGCTGTTTTTT
CASSYLDRGLVTGELFF
>TRBJ1-5|-|TRBV10-2|-
TGCGCCAGCAGACCGGGATCATATAGCAATCAGCCCCAGCATTTT
CASRPGSYSNQPQHF
>TRBJ2-1|TRBD2|TRBV6-4|-
TGTGCCAGCAGTGACTTAGGCGGGGGGGCCTACAATGAGCAGTTCTTC
CASSDLGGGAYNEQFF
>TRBJ1-5|-|TRBV27|-
TGTGCCAACAGTTTAGATAGCAATCAGCCCCAGCATTTT
CANSLDSNQPQHF
>TRBJ1-1|-|TRBV14|-
TGTGCCAGCAGCCAAGATCCGGGGCGCGTTGAAGCTTTCTTT
CASSQDPGRVEAFF
>TRBJ2-2|-|TRBV27|-
TGTGCCAGCAGTTTAGAACACCCGGTCACCGGGGAGCTGTTTTTT
CASSLEHPVTGELFF
>TRBJ1-2|-|TRBV27|few
TGTGCCAGCAGTGAGGGGCCGGCCATCTATGGCTACACCTTC
CASSEGPAIYGYTF
>TRBJ1-6|-|TRBV19|-
TGTGCCAGTAGTATTTACGCGATAGGCCCAAGGAGTCAGAATTCACCCCTCCACTTT
CASSIYAIGPRSQNSPLHF
>TRBJ2-5|-|TRBV7-9|-
TGTGCCAGCAGCTTAGAGAGAGGGGAGACCCAGTACTTC
CASSLERGETQYF
>TRBJ1-2|-|TRBV6-6|many
TGTGCCAGCATCGATCCGGCCTTATCGGGCTATGGCTACACCTTC
CASIDPALSGYGYTF
>TRBJ1-1|TRBD1|TRBV7-2|-
TGTGCCGGCAGCTCCCGGACAGGGGGCCCCCCTGAAGCTTTCTTT
CAGSSRTGGPPEAFF
>TRBJ1-1|-|TRBV9|-
TGTGCCAGCAGCGTATGGAGCCGTGGGAGTATGGACACTGAAGCTTTCTTT
CASSVWSRGSMDTEAFF
>TRBJ2-1|-|TRBV4-2|-
TGTGCCGCCCACGGAGGGGGGGCTATGAATGAGCAGATCTTC
CAAHGGGAMNEQIF
>TRBJ1-1|TRBD1|TRBV4-3|-
TGCGCCAGCAGCCAAGGGGACAGGTTATCCACTGAAGCTTTCTTT
CASSQGDRLSTEAFF
>TRBJ1-1|-|TRBV20-1|-
TGCAGTGCTAGAGATCCCCTACTCGGGGCTTTCTTT
CSARDPLLGAFF
>TRBJ2-1|TRBD1|TRBV7-6|many
TGTGCCAGCAGCTTAAAGGGGGCGGATGAGCAGTTCTTC
CASSLKGADEQFF
>TRBJ2-1|-|TRBV6-5|-
TGTGCCAGCAGTTACTCGCGGTCGGGGGAGCAGTTCTTC
CASSYSRSGEQFF
>TRBJ1-2|-|TRBV7-9|-
TGTGCCAGCAGCCCCCCCCCGTCCGATGGCTACACCTTC
CASSPPPSDGYTF
>TRBJ2-5|TRBD1|TRBV6-1|-
TGTGCCAGCAGTGAGCGACAGGGGATCTCACCCGGGGGCCAAGAGACCCAGTACTTC
CASSERQGISPGGQETQYF
>TRBJ2-3|TRBD2|TRBV9|-
TGTGCCAGCAGCGTAGAAGGTAGCGGGGACCTCACAGATACGCAGTATTTT
CASSVEGSGDLTDTQYF
>TRBJ2-3|TRBD2|TRBV27|few
TGTGCCAGCAGTGTTACTAGCGGGGCCCCCACAGATACGCAGTATTTT
CASSVTSGAPTDTQYF
>TRBJ2-5|-|TRBV6-6|-
TGTGCCAGCAACCCGACTCCCGGGGGAGAGACCCAGTACTTC
CASNPTPGGETQYF
>TRBJ2-3|-|TRBV7-8|many
TGTGCCAGCAGCTCCCCCCCAGATACGCAGTATTTT
CASSSPPDTQYF
>TRBJ2-1|TRBD2|TRBV20-1|-
TGCAGTGCACGCGCCCTAGCGGGGCTCATCAATGAGCAGTTCTTC
CSARALAGLINEQFF
>TRBJ1-4|-|TRBV12-3/TRBV12-4|many
TGTGCCAGCAGTTTACGGGGAAGGAGGACTAATGAAAAACTGTTTTTT
CASSLRGRRTNEKLFF
>TRBJ1-3|-|TRBV7-9|-
TGTGCCAGCAGCTCTCCGACAGACTCTGGAAACACCATATATTTT
CASSSPTDSGNTIYF
>TRBJ1-2|-|TRBV13|-
TGTGCCAGCAGCCTCCGAGAAGCAGCCGTTGGGGGCTACACCTTC
CASSLREAAVGGYTF
>TRBJ2-1|TRBD2|TRBV5-1|few
TGCGCCAGCAGCCTTTCGGCTAGCGGGGGGTTTCAAAATGAGCAGTTCTTC
CASSLSASGGFQNEQFF
>TRBJ1-1|TRBD1|TRBV18|many
TGTGCCAGCAGCCCCGACAGGGGGAACACTGAAGCTTTCTTT
CASSPDRGNTEAFF
>TRBJ2-3|-|TRBV6-1|-
TGTGCCAGCAGTGAAGAGGGGATAGGGACAGATACGCAGTATTTT
CASSEEGIGTDTQYF
>TRBJ2-2|-|TRBV19|-
TGTGCCAGTAGTACCCCACTAGAGGACACCGGGGAGCTGTTTTTT
CASSTPLEDTGELFF
>TRBJ2-3|TRBD2|TRBV9|-
TGTGCCAGCAGCGGACTAGCGGGGGCCTCTTCCACAGATACGCAGTATTTT
CASSGLAGASSTDTQYF
>TRBJ1-2|-|TRBV12-3/TRBV12-4|many
TGTGCCAGCAGTTTGAATACGATCCGGGGCTACACCTTC
CASSLNTIRGYTF
>TRBJ1-1|-|TRBV11-3|many
TGTGCCAGCAGCCTCAGGGGCCAGAACACTGAAGCTTTCTTT
CASSLRGQNTEAFF